A single sample is the source of the 11 T cell receptor beta chains below, sequenced in a study of T cell responses to AZD1222 COVID-19 vaccine. Here immunoSEQ multiplex PCR was the method, and the copy in TCRdb shows in-frame clones only, minus some. Of around 84,000 clones listed, approximately 86% were seen once; the top ten hold over 9%. Sequenced material: peripheral blood, taken on day 0 of MenACWY control vaccination. Source of these receptors: an adult in good health.

The gene calls are TRBV6-4 and TRBJ1-5; D not certain. CDR3 length equals 19 residues. V lost 6 bases and J 1 base, leaving 25 bases between the germline ends. Germline CDR1 MRHNA, CDR2 SNTAGT. CDR3 loop: CASSRPCFGEIMSNQPQHF. DNA for the CDR3: TGTGCCAGCAGCCGCCCCTGTTTCGGGGAAATAATGAGCAATCAGCCCCAGCATTTT.

The gene calls are TRBV14 and TRBJ2-1, with D unclear. Germline V gives CDR1 SGHDN, CDR2 FVKESK. V lost 6 bases and J 5 bases, leaving 17 bases between the germline ends. This CDR3 is built from 15 residues. The CDR3 nucleotides read TGTGCCAGCAGTCCCTTCTCCAAATCCGACAATGAGCAGTTCTTC. Protein product: CASSPFSKSDNEQFF.

The genes are TRBV5-1 and TRBJ2-3, with TRBD2 matching 7 bases. The CDR3 is 15 amino acids. Germline CDR1 and CDR2: SGHRS and YFSETQ. V was clipped by 0 bases and J by 4 bases; unmatched bases: 5. The CDR3 sequence is CASSLGLAVADTQYF. Written as DNA, the CDR3 is TGCGCCAGCAGCTTGGGTCTAGCGGTCGCAGATACGCAGTATTTT.

This rearrangement joins TRBV5-4 to TRBJ1-1, with 9 bases lining up with TRBD1. Germline V CDR1 and CDR2: SGHNT, YYREEE (reference sequence). With V trimmed by 3 bases and J by 2 bases, 5 bases remained unmatched. The CDR3 extends over 15 amino acids. DNA for the CDR3: TGTGCCAGCAGCTCTCGACAGGGGGGCAACACTGAAGCTTTCTTT. Translating it yields CASSSRQGGNTEAFF. The full variable domain, in which reference TRBV5-4 and TRBJ1-1 provide the parts outside the CDR3, is ETGVTQSPTHLIKTRGQQVTLRCSSQSGHNTVSWYQQALGQGPQFIFQYYREEENGRGNFPPRFSGLQFPNYSSELNVNALELDDSALYLCASSSRQGGNTEAFFGQGTRLTVV.

This chain uses TRBV7-9 with TRBJ2-2, with TRBD2 matching over 10 bases. This CDR3 contains 16 residues. Germline V gene sequence: CDR1 SEHNR, CDR2 FQNEAQ (reference sequence). Losses at the gene ends were 2 bases for V and 1 base for J; bases not matched to a gene: 1. CDR3 in amino acids: CASSLRLAGNTGELFF. DNA for the CDR3: TGTGCCAGCAGCTTAAGACTAGCGGGGAACACCGGGGAGCTGTTTTTT.

This chain uses TRBV13 with TRBJ1-2; 12 positions match TRBD1. V lost 5 bases to trimming and J lost 4 bases; unmatched junction nucleotides: 5. CDR1 is PRHDT and CDR2 is FYEKMQ in the germline V gene (reference sequence). The CDR3 extends over 15 amino acids. CDR3: CASSVGQGAGYGYTF. CDR3 nucleotides: TGTGCCAGCAGCGTGGGACAGGGGGCTGGCTATGGCTACACCTTC.

This clone showed up just a few times. The rearrangement joins TRBV27 to TRBJ2-1; D unresolved. Germline-derived CDR1 and CDR2 are MNHEY and SMNVEV (reference sequence). This CDR3 region has 15 residues. Trimming removed 5 bases from V and 8 bases from J, with 19 bases in between. CDR3 nucleotide sequence: TGTGCCAGCAGTCCGACTGCCCCGAGTGGGGATGAGCAGTTCTTC. As protein: CASSPTAPSGDEQFF.

The chain has TRBV19 and TRBJ1-5; 8 bases fit TRBD1. The V gene's germline CDR1 is LNHDA and CDR2 SQIVND (reference sequence). The CDR3 sequence is 15 residues long. J was trimmed by 4 bases and V by 1 base; bases with no gene match: 3. CDR3 bases: TGTGCCAGTAGTATAGCAGGGGGCGCGAATCAGCCCCAGCATTTT. Protein: CASSIAGGANQPQHF.

This clone has just a few counts. V gene TRBV11-3 combines with J gene TRBJ2-1; 7 nucleotides agree with TRBD2. The CDR3 has 14 residues. V dropped 4 bases and J dropped 9; count of bases not matched to a gene: 9. Per the germline V gene, CDR1 is SGHNT and CDR2 is YENEEA. For the CDR3, the DNA is TGTGCCAGCAGCTCCGGACTAGAAGGAGGTGAGCAGTTCTTC. The encoded protein is CASSSGLEGGEQFF.

The chain joins TRBV18 to TRBJ1-4; D gene uncertain. In germline, CDR1 is KGHSH, CDR2 LQKENI. V lost 2 bases and J 3 bases, leaving 10 bases between the germline ends. The CDR3 sequence is 15 residues long. The CDR3 DNA is TGTGCCAGCTCACCATCCGGACCAGCTAATGAAAAACTGTTTTTT. It yields the protein CASSPSGPANEKLFF. The complete variable domain, with remaining parts taken from reference TRBV18 and TRBJ1-4, reads NAGVMQNPRHLVRRRGQEARLRCSPMKGHSHVYWYRQLPEEGLKFMVYLQKENIIDESGMPKERFSAEFPKEGPSILRIQQVVRGDSAAYFCASSPSGPANEKLFFGSGTQLSVL.

The chain employs TRBV2 and TRBJ2-1, with 7 bases that match TRBD1. Looked up from germline, CDR1 is SNHLY and CDR2 is FYNNEI. V lost 8 bases and J lost 3; bases outside the gene matches: 10. The CDR3 runs 15 residues. The CDR3 protein is CASEEKGALYNEQFF. Here the CDR3 DNA reads TGTGCCAGCGAGGAGAAGGGGGCCCTCTACAATGAGCAGTTCTTC.